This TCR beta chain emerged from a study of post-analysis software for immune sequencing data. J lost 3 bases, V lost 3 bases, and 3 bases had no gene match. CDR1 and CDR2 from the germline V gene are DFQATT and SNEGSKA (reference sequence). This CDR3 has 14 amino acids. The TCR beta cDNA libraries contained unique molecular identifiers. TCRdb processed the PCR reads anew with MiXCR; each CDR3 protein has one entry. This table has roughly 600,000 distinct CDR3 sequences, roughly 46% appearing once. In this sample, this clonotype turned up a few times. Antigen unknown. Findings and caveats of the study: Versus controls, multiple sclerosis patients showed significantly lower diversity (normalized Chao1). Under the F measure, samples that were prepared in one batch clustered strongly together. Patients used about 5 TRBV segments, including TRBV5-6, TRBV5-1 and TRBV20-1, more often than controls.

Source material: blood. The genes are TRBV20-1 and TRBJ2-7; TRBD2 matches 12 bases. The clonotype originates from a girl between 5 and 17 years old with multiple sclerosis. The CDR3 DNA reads TGCAGTGCTAGGTTGACTAGCGGGAGCTACGAGCAGTACTTC. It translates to CSARLTSGSYEQYF.